The subject of this entry is one TCR beta chain. This entry belongs to a study of cytomegalovirus exposure and HLA in healthy donors. PCR was performed using 60 Vbeta and 13 Jbeta primers. Sequenced by immunoSEQ multiplex PCR; TCRdb stores in-frame clones only, minus some. Counted here are about 43,000 clones, under 70% occurring once; the ten biggest clones make up around 12%. Germline V gives CDR1 MDHEN, CDR2 SYDVKM. The V gene lost 6 bases and the J gene lost 7 bases, with 16 bases spanning the gap. This CDR3 is 13 amino acids long. Sequencing was done on a sample of PBMCs. V gene TRBV28 combines with J gene TRBJ2-7, with D possibly TRBD1 on 6 matching bases. This clonotype was obtained from a man between 60 and 75 years old in good health and CMV-seropositive. CDR3 in amino acids: CASSLHGTREQYF. The CDR3 region has the DNA TGTGCCAGCAGCTTACACGGGACACGGGAGCAGTACTTC.